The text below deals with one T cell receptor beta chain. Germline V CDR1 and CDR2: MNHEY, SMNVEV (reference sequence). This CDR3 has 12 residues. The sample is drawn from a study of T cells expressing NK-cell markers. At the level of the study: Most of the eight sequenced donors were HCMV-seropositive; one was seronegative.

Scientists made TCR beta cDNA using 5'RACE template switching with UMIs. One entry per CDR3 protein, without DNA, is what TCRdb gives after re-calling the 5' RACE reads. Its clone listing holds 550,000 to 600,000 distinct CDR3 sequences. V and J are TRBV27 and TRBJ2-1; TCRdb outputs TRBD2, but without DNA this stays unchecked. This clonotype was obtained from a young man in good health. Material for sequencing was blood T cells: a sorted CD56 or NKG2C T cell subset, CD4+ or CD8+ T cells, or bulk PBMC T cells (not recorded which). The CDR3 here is CASGRVDNEQFF.